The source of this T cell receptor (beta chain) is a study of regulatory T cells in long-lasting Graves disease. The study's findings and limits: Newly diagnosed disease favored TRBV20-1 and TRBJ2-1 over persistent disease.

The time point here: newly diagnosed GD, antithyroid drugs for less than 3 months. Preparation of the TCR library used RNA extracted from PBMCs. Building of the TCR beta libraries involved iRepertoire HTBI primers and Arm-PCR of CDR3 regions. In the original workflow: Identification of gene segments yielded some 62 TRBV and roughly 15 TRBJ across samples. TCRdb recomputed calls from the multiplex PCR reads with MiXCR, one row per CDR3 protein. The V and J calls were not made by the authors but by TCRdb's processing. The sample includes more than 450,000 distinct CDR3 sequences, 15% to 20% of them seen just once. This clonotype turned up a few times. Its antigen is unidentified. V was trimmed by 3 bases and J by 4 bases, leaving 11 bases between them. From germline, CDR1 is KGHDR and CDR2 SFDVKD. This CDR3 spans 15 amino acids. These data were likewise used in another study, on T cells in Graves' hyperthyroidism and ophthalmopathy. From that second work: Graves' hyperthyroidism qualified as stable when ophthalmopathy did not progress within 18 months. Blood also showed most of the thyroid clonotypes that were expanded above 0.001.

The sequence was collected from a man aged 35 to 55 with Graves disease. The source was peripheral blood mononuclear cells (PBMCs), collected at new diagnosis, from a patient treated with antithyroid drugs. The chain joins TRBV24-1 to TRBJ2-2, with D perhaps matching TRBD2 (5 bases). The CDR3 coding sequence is TGTGCCACCAGTGATAGGAGGCAGATCACCGGGGAGCTGTTTTTT. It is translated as CATSDRRQITGELFF.